The present TCR beta chain was sequenced within a study of blood T cell repertoires in COVID-19. At the level of the study: Sources were T cells, B-cell-depleted T cells, or PBMCs; the material itself was cDNA or gDNA.

Methods used by the authors: Scientists estimated how many nucleated cells there were by amplifying reference gene primers. The data were produced by immunoSEQ multiplex PCR, yet TCRdb's version contains in-frame clones alone and is incomplete. The DNA gave D and trimming, while V, J and clone size come from that table. The table records approximately 100,000 clones, around 85% of them present only once. The germline gives CDR1 LGHDT, CDR2 YNNKEL (reference sequence). V was clipped by 1 base and J by 3 bases; unmatched bases: 1. This CDR3 region has 15 residues. The count of this clone is one. This sequence was found in a woman in her seventies with active or convalescent COVID-19. Sequencing used peripheral blood. The genes are TRBV3-1 (or the pseudogene TRBV3-2) and TRBJ2-2; TRBD2 matches at 8 bases. The chain's CDR3 is CASSQGTSYTGELFF. Here the CDR3 DNA reads TGTGCCAGCAGCCAAGGGACTAGCTACACCGGGGAGCTGTTTTTT.